The 30 T cell receptor beta chains in this list originate from one sample, sequenced in a study of PD-L1 blockade in urothelial cancer. Repertoires were generated with immunoSEQ multiplex PCR, while TCRdb's copy carries only in-frame clones and drops some. The table has around 50,000 clones, 82% seen once. The time point: pretreatment peripheral blood. The sequencing here drew on PBMCs, taken around atezolizumab (anti-PD-L1) treatment. The receptors here all came from a man in his fifties with urothelial cancer.

This chain joins TRBV12-5 and TRBJ2-5; 8 bases map to TRBD2. The CDR3 loop spans 14 amino acids. V gave up 1 base and J gave up 5 bases; unmatched junction bases: 3. CDR1 LGHNT and CDR2 FRNRAP come from the germline V gene. The CDR3 here is CASGLGSGIETQYF. DNA for the CDR3: TGTGCTAGTGGTTTGGGTAGCGGGATCGAGACCCAGTACTTC.

The V gene is TRBV28, the J gene TRBJ2-7; no definite D call. The CDR3 extends over 17 amino acids. CDR1 and CDR2 (germline): MDHEN, SYDVKM. The V end lost 6 bases, the J end lost 2 bases, and 23 bases lay between the germline ends. The CDR3 region is CASSPEMIAKETYEQYV. The CDR3 coding sequence is TGTGCCAGCAGCCCCGAGATGATAGCCAAAGAAACCTACGAGCAGTACGTC.

This clone has a count of ten or more. Different DNA sequences within this sample yield the same CDR3. The V gene is TRBV11-2, the J gene TRBJ1-2, with D unclear. Germline-derived CDR1 and CDR2 are SGHAT and FQNNGV. The CDR3 is 14 amino acids. Trimming stripped 0 bases from V and 4 bases from J, with 9 bases between. The CDR3 sequence: CASSLDLRLYGYTF. The DNA of the CDR3 is TGTGCCAGCAGCTTAGATCTCAGGCTCTATGGCTACACCTTC.

DNA of the CDR3: TGCGCCAGCAGACCCACAGGGACCAACTATGGCTACACCTTC. It encodes CASRPTGTNYGYTF. The chain uses TRBV4-1 and TRBJ1-2, with D perhaps matching TRBD1 (6 bases). Germline CDR1 and CDR2: MGHRA and YSYEKL. This CDR3 has 14 amino acids. V was trimmed by 6 bases and J by 2 bases, leaving 13 bases between them.

J is TRBJ1-5 and V is TRBV7-9; D gene ambiguous. CDR1 SEHNR and CDR2 FQNEAQ come from the germline V gene (reference sequence). V lost 5 bases to trimming and J lost 4 bases, with 9 bases between them. This CDR3 contains 13 residues. DNA of the CDR3: TGTGCCAGCAGCCCAACTACGAATCAGCCCCAGCATTTT. As protein: CASSPTTNQPQHF. The full variable domain, completed using reference TRBV7-9 and TRBJ1-5, is DTGVSQNPRHKITKRGQNVTFRCDPISEHNRLYWYRQTLGQGPEFLTYFQNEAQLEKSRLLSDRFSAERPKGSFSTLEIQRTEQGDSAMYLCASSPTTNQPQHFGDGTRLSIL.

This clone turned up a few times. The rearrangement joins TRBV7-9 to TRBJ1-1; D gene uncertain. CDR3 size: 13 residues. Per germline, CDR1 SEHNR and CDR2 FQNEAQ (reference sequence). Trimming cost V 0 bases and J 5 bases, with 7 bases left between them. In DNA form, the CDR3 reads TGTGCCAGCAGCTTAGCGAGGGTAACTGAAGCTTTCTTT. It yields the protein CASSLARVTEAFF.

The CDR3 reads CASSSGLAGWVEQFF. Here the CDR3 DNA reads TGTGCCAGCAGCTCTGGACTAGCGGGATGGGTTGAGCAGTTCTTC. The chain carries TRBV5-6 and TRBJ2-1, with TRBD2 matching over 12 bases. Per germline, CDR1 SGHDT and CDR2 YYEEEE. V gave up 3 bases and J gave up 9 bases; unmatched junction bases: 7. This CDR3 is 15 amino acids long.

The V gene is TRBV9, the J gene TRBJ1-1; D gene uncertain. V lost 0 bases and J 2 bases, leaving 8 bases between the germline ends. CDR3 length equals 14 residues. Per germline, CDR1 SGDLS and CDR2 YYNGEE. In nucleotides, the CDR3 is TGTGCCAGCAGCGTAGAATATAGAAACACTGAAGCTTTCTTT. Translating gives CASSVEYRNTEAFF.

The chain uses TRBV7-2 and TRBJ2-1; D gene ambiguous. The germline gives CDR1 SGHTA, CDR2 FQGNSA. V was clipped by 4 bases and J by 7 bases, with 11 bases between them. CDR3 length: 13 residues. The CDR3 DNA reads as TGTGCCAGCAGCTCCCTTTCGGTGAATGAGCAGTTCTTC. This encodes CASSSLSVNEQFF. Using reference TRBV7-2 and TRBJ2-1 for the parts outside the CDR3, the full variable domain is GAGVSQSPSNKVTEKGKDVELRCDPISGHTALYWYRQSLGQGLEFLIYFQGNSAPDKSGLPSDRFSAERTGGSVSTLTIQRTQQEDSAVYLCASSSLSVNEQFFGPGTRLTVL.

The chain joins TRBV9 to TRBJ2-5; 9 bases align to TRBD2. Germline-derived CDR1 and CDR2 are SGDLS and YYNGEE. Losses at the gene ends were 4 bases for V and 2 bases for J; bases not matched to a gene: 12. The CDR3 contains 17 residues. CDR3 bases: TGTGCCAGCAGCATAACAGGGGCTAGCGGGATTCAAGAGACCCAGTACTTC. Translated: CASSITGASGIQETQYF.

This clone came up once. The gene calls are TRBV19 and TRBJ2-6, with 8 bases aligning to TRBD1. This CDR3 has 16 amino acids. Germline CDR1 LNHDA, CDR2 SQIVND (reference sequence). With 4 bases clipped from V and 4 bases from J, the junction kept 6 bases outside the gene matches. The CDR3: CASSTGQGAGANVLTF. The CDR3 region has the DNA TGTGCCAGTAGTACCGGACAGGGAGCCGGGGCCAACGTCCTGACTTTC. Full variable domain (missing parts from reference TRBV19 and TRBJ2-6): DGGITQSPKYLFRKEGQNVTLSCEQNLNHDAMYWYRQDPGQGLRLIYYSQIVNDFQKGDIAEGYSVSREKKESFPLTVTSAQKNPTAFYLCASSTGQGAGANVLTFGAGSRLTVL.

CDR3 amino acids: CASSLDLRRELFF. The CDR3 nucleotides read TGTGCCAGCAGCTTAGATCTACGCCGGGAGCTGTTTTTT. The chain is built from TRBV11-3 and TRBJ2-2, with unresolved D. There are 13 residues in the CDR3. Deletions cut 0 bases from V and 9 bases from J, with 8 bases between. Germline V CDR1 and CDR2: SGHNT, YENEEA. The whole variable domain, remainder taken from reference TRBV11-3 and TRBJ2-2, is EAGVVQSPRYKIIEKKQPVAFWCNPISGHNTLYWYLQNLGQGPELLIRYENEEAVDDSQLPKDRFSAERLKGVDSTLKIQPAELGDSAVYLCASSLDLRRELFFGEGSRLTVL.

The sample holds a few counts of this clone. The chain combines TRBV11-3 with TRBJ2-1, with a tentative D call TRBD2 (5 bases). V was clipped by 1 base and J by 7 bases, with 11 bases between them. CDR1 and CDR2 (germline): SGHNT, YENEEA. The CDR3 is 14 residues long. The CDR3 reads CASSLGLAGNEQFF. The CDR3 region has the DNA TGTGCCAGCAGCTTAGGGCTAGCCGGTAATGAGCAGTTCTTC.

The chain joins TRBV27 to TRBJ1-6; no clear D gene. With 4 bases removed from V and 3 bases from J, the gap between germline ends came to 7 bases. CDR1 and CDR2 from the germline V gene are MNHEY and SMNVEV (reference sequence). The CDR3 is made up of 14 amino acids. The CDR3 DNA sequence: TGTGCCAGCAGTTCCGCGGACTATAATTCACCCCTCCACTTT. Protein: CASSSADYNSPLHF.

The gene calls are TRBV7-9 and TRBJ1-1; 8 bases are shared with TRBD1. Germline CDR1 is SEHNR and CDR2 is FQNEAQ (reference sequence). The CDR3 is 15 residues long. With 7 bases clipped from V and 2 bases from J, the junction kept 9 bases outside the gene matches. In nucleotides, the CDR3 is TGTGCCAGCACCCACACAGGGGGGAAAAACACTGAAGCTTTCTTT. It translates to CASTHTGGKNTEAFF.

This clone was counted a single time. V gene TRBV27 combines with J gene TRBJ1-5; D unresolved. The CDR3 has 14 amino acids. Germline lookup yields CDR1 MNHEY and CDR2 SMNVEV (reference sequence). Deletions cut 6 bases from V and 6 bases from J, with 15 bases between. The CDR3 coding sequence is TGTGCCAGCAGGTTACGGGTCGGGAGTCAGCCCCAGCATTTT. This translates into CASRLRVGSQPQHF.

The J gene is TRBJ2-5, the V gene TRBV11-2, with a tentative D call TRBD1 (6 bases). The germline CDR1 and CDR2 sequences are SGHAT and FQNNGV. Trimming removed 2 bases at V and 6 bases at J, with 13 bases between. The CDR3 has 14 residues. As DNA, the CDR3 is TGTGCCAGCAGCTTATTCAGGGGCCGGCAGACCCAGTACTTC. This translates into CASSLFRGRQTQYF.

This chain joins TRBV7-9 and TRBJ1-3; 7 bases align to TRBD1. From germline, CDR1 is SEHNR and CDR2 FQNEAQ (reference sequence). V shed 5 bases and J 0 bases; nucleotides not matched to a gene: 10. CDR3 length: 17 residues. CDR3 DNA sequence: TGTGCCAGCAGCCCTTACCAGGACAGGCTCTCTGGAAACACCATATATTTT. It is translated as CASSPYQDRLSGNTIYF.

This chain links TRBV5-1 with TRBJ2-1, with TRBD2 as a possible D gene (6 bases). The V end was cut by 2 bases, the J end by 1 base, with 7 bases between. This CDR3 is built from 14 residues. Germline V CDR1 and CDR2: SGHRS, YFSETQ. Here the CDR3 DNA reads TGCGCCAGCAGCTTCGGGAGATCCTACAATGAGCAGTTCTTC. Its protein product is CASSFGRSYNEQFF. Full variable domain (remainder filled in from reference TRBV5-1 and TRBJ2-1): KAGVTQTPRYLIKTRGQQVTLSCSPISGHRSVSWYQQTPGQGLQFLFEYFSETQRNKGNFPGRFSGRQFSNSRSEMNVSTLELGDSALYLCASSFGRSYNEQFFGPGTRLTVL.

This clone came up a few times. The chain recombines TRBV19 with TRBJ1-2; TRBD1 agrees at 10 bases. The V gene end was trimmed by 8 bases and the J gene end by 7 bases; junction bases not matched to a gene: 7. The CDR3 is 13 residues long. CDR1 LNHDA and CDR2 SQIVND come from the germline V gene (reference sequence). Written as DNA, the CDR3 is TGTGCCAGTCGACAGGGGGCCGCGAGTGGCTACACCTTC. Translation gives CASRQGAASGYTF.

The table lists this clone with a count of one. V gene TRBV5-1 combines with J gene TRBJ2-5; D unresolved. This CDR3 region has 15 residues. Looked up from germline, CDR1 is SGHRS and CDR2 is YFSETQ. With 0 bases removed from V and 0 bases from J, the gap between germline ends came to 9 bases. This chain's CDR3 is CASSLDVQYQETQYF. CDR3 bases: TGCGCCAGCAGCTTGGATGTCCAGTACCAAGAGACCCAGTACTTC.

The chain employs TRBV10-3 and TRBJ1-2; 8 bases are shared with TRBD1. This CDR3 spans 12 amino acids. Germline values: CDR1 ENHRY, CDR2 SYGVKD. The V gene end was trimmed by 8 bases and the J gene end by 8 bases; junction bases not matched to a gene: 7. CDR3 region: CAIGAGGGGYTF. CDR3 bases: TGTGCCATCGGGGCAGGGGGCGGGGGCTACACCTTC.

In this sample, this clone turned up a few times. The chain links TRBV28 to TRBJ1-1; D is possibly TRBD1 (6 bases). The CDR3 sequence is 11 residues long. Germline V gene data show CDR1 as MDHEN and CDR2 as SYDVKM. V was clipped by 6 bases and J by 7 bases, with 9 bases between them. Here the CDR3 DNA reads TGTGCCAGCAGCGGACAGATTGAAGCTTTCTTT. It translates to CASSGQIEAFF.

The chain carries TRBV11-3 and TRBJ1-1; TRBD1 might be the D (6 bases). The germline gives CDR1 SGHNT, CDR2 YENEEA. V lost 5 bases, J lost 0 bases, and 10 bases lay in between. This CDR3 is built from 14 residues. CDR3 residues: CASSQGHMNTEAFF. CDR3 coding DNA: TGTGCCAGCAGCCAGGGACACATGAACACTGAAGCTTTCTTT.

The chain uses TRBV2 and TRBJ1-4; 7 positions match TRBD1. There are 14 residues in the CDR3. After removal of 6 bases from V and 3 bases from J, the junction contained 4 bases not matched to a gene. Per germline, CDR1 SNHLY and CDR2 FYNNEI. The CDR3 nucleotides read TGTGCCAGCAGCAGACAGGGACCTAATGAAAAACTGTTTTTT. Its translation is CASSRQGPNEKLFF.

This chain joins TRBV5-8 and TRBJ2-1; TRBD1 aligns across 7 bases. CDR3 length: 18 residues. Germline V CDR1 and CDR2: SGHTS, YDEGEE. The ends lost 4 bases at V and 5 bases at J; junction bases unmatched: 18. The CDR3 region is CASSARETLGGADNEQFF. CDR3 nucleotides: TGTGCCAGCAGCGCCCGGGAAACCCTAGGGGGCGCGGACAATGAGCAGTTCTTC.

The rearrangement links TRBV11-2 to TRBJ2-3; maybe TRBD1 (5 bases). Germline V lookup: CDR1 SGHAT, CDR2 FQNNGV. The V end was cut by 3 bases, the J end by 1 base, with 11 bases between. The CDR3 totals 15 residues. The CDR3 DNA reads TGTGCCAGCAGCTTGACAGTCTTGGGCACAGATACGCAGTATTTT. This encodes CASSLTVLGTDTQYF.

This clone was recorded only once. The V and J genes are TRBV7-9 and TRBJ2-1; 13 bases line up with TRBD2. Germline CDR1 is SEHNR and CDR2 is FQNEAQ (reference sequence). The trim removed 4 bases at V and 7 bases at J, leaving 4 bases unmatched. The CDR3 is made up of 15 amino acids. CDR3 in DNA: TGTGCCAGCAGCTATCGGACTAGCGGGAGAAATGAGCAGTTCTTC. Protein: CASSYRTSGRNEQFF.

The gene calls are TRBV14 and TRBJ1-2, with 12 bases fitting TRBD1. Per germline, CDR1 SGHDN and CDR2 FVKESK. There are 15 residues in the CDR3. Losses at the gene ends were 3 bases for V and 8 bases for J; bases not matched to a gene: 7. The CDR3 DNA is TGTGCCAGCAGCCAGGGACAGGGGGCAAAAGGAGGCTACACCTTC. Translation gives CASSQGQGAKGGYTF.

J is TRBJ2-1 and V is TRBV4-1; TRBD1 is a possible D gene (6 bases). The CDR3 covers 18 residues. Germline CDR1 MGHRA, CDR2 YSYEKL. Trimming left V 0 bases short and J 6 bases short, with 21 bases between. The CDR3 region has the DNA TGCGCCAGCAGCCAAGATTCTTTCAGCAGGGGATTCGGCAATGAGCAGTTCTTC. This translates into CASSQDSFSRGFGNEQFF.